This record covers a single TCR beta chain. Its cognate antigen is unknown. V lost 3 bases to trimming and J lost 1 base, with 9 bases between them. Looked up from germline, CDR1 is MNHEY and CDR2 is SMNVEV (reference sequence). This CDR3 has 15 residues. The sample is drawn from a study of T cell responses to AZD1222 COVID-19 vaccine. Study-wide findings and caveats: Spike-wide vaccine-associated CD4 TCRs dominated at 160-218 and 743-854.

Measured with immunoSEQ multiplex PCR; TCRdb has only the in-frame clones, and not every one. The sample has some 150,000 clones, around nine tenths seen once; the top ten hold over 1.2%. The J gene is TRBJ2-2, the V gene TRBV27; TRBD1 might be the D (5 bases). The receptor's source is an adult who received the AZD1222 COVID-19 vaccine. The sequencing here drew on peripheral blood, taken 28 days after the second AZD1222 dose. The CDR3 DNA follows: TGTGCCAGCAGTTTTGACAGAAAGAACACCGGGGAGCTGTTTTTT. The encoded protein is CASSFDRKNTGELFF.